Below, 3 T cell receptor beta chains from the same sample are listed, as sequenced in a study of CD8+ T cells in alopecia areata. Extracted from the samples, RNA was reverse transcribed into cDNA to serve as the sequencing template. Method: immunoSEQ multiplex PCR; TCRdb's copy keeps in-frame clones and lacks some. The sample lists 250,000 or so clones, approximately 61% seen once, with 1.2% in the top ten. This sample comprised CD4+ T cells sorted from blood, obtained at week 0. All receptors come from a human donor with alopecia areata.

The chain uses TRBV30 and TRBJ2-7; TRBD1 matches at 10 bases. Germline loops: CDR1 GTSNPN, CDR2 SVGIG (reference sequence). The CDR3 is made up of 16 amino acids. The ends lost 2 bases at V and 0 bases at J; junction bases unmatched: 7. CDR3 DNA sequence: TGTGCCTGGAGTCTTTCGACAGGGGGCCTCTCCTACGAGCAGTACTTC. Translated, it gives CAWSLSTGGLSYEQYF.

In DNA form, the CDR3 reads TGCAGCGTTGAAGATTGGAGGAAGACCCAGTACTTC. Protein sequence: CSVEDWRKTQYF. V and J are TRBV29-1 and TRBJ2-5; weak D call: TRBD2 (5 bases). The CDR3 has 12 residues. Germline V lookup: CDR1 SQVTM, CDR2 ANQGSEA. V was shortened by 0 bases and J by 6 bases, with 8 bases between the two germline ends.

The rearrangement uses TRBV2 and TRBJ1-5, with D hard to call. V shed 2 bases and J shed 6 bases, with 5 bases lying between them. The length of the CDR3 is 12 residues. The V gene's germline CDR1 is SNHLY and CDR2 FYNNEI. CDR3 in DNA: TGTGCCAGCAGTGAACCACTTCAGCCCCAGCATTTT. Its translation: CASSEPLQPQHF.